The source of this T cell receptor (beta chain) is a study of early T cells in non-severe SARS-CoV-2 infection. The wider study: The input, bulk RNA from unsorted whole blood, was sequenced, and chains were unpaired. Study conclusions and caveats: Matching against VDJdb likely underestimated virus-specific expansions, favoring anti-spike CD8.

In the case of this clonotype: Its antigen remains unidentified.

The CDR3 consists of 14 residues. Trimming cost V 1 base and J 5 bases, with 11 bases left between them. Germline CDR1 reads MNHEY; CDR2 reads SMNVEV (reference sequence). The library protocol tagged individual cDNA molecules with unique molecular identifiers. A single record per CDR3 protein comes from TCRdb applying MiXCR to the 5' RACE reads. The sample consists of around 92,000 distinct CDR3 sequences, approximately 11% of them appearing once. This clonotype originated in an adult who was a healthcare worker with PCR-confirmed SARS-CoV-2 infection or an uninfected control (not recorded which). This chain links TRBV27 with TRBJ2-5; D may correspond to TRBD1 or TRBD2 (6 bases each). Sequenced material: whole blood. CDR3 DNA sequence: TGTGCCAGCAGTTTATTCGGGGGCGCGGAGACCCAGTACTTC. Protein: CASSLFGGAETQYF.